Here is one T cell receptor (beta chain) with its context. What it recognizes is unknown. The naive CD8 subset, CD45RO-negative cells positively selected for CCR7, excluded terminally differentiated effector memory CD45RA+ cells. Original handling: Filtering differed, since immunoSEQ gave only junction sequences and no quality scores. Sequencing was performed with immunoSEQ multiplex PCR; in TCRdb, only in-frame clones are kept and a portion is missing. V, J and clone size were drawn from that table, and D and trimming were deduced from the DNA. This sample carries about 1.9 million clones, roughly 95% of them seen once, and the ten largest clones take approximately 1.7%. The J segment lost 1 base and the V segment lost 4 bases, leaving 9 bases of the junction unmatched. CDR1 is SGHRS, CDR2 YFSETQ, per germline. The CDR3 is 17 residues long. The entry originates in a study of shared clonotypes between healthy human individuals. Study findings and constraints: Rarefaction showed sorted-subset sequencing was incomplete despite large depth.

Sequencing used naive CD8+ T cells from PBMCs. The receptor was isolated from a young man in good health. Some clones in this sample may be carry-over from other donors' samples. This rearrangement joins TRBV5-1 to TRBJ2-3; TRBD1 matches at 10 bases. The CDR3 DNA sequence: TGCGCCAGCAGCCAGACCCCGACAGGGGGCGGCACAGATACGCAGTATTTT. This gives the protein CASSQTPTGGGTDTQYF.